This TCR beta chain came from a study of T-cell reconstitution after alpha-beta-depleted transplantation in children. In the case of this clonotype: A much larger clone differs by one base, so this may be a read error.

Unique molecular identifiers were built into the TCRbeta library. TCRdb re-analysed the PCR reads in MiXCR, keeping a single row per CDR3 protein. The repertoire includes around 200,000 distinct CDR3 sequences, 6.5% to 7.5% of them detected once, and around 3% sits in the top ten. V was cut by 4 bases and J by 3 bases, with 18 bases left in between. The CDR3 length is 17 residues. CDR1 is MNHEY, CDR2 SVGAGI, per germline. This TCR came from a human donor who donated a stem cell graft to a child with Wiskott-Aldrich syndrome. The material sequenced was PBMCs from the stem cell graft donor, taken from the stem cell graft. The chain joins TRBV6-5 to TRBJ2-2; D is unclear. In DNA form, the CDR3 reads TGTGCCAGCAGTTGGATAAATAGCACGTCAGACACCGGGGAGCTGTTTTTT. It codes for CASSWINSTSDTGELFF.